These 10 T cell receptor beta chains were sequenced from one sample in a study of blood T cell repertoires in COVID-19. Measured with immunoSEQ multiplex PCR; TCRdb has only the in-frame clones, and not every one. The profile shows some 61,000 clones, 70% to 90% of them singletons. The specimen sequenced was peripheral blood. The origin of the receptors is a man between 60 and 75 years old with acute or convalescent COVID-19.

This chain links TRBV5-1 with TRBJ2-2, with D maybe TRBD1 (6 bases). V lost 4 bases and J lost 5, with 15 bases in between. The CDR3 totals 15 residues. CDR1 is SGHRS, CDR2 YFSETQ, per germline. Written as DNA, the CDR3 is TGCGCCAGCAGCCTCGACAGGTCGGGGACCGGGGAGCTGTTTTTT. Encoded protein: CASSLDRSGTGELFF.

This clone was recorded once. Here the CDR3 DNA reads TGCGCCAGCAGCCTCAGCTGGGACACGACTTATAATTCACCCCTCCACTTT. Protein sequence: CASSLSWDTTYNSPLHF. V usage is TRBV4-1 and J usage is TRBJ1-6; tentative D call: TRBD1 (6 bases). Germline assignment: CDR1 MGHRA and CDR2 YSYEKL. CDR3 length: 17 residues. V lost 4 bases and J 4 bases, leaving 17 bases between the germline ends.

This clone was observed a handful of times. The rearrangement links TRBV6-1 to TRBJ2-2; tentative D call: TRBD1 (5 bases). CDR3 length: 14 amino acids. Trimming pared 3 bases from V and 9 bases from J, leaving 14 bases between. From germline, CDR1 is MNHNS and CDR2 SASEGT. The CDR3 nucleotides are TGTGCCAGCAGTGATGGCAGGGCACTAAGGGAGCTGTTTTTT. Protein: CASSDGRALRELFF.

The rearrangement joins TRBV19 to TRBJ2-3; 7 bases align to TRBD2. CDR3 length: 16 amino acids. Germline V CDR1 and CDR2: LNHDA, SQIVND (reference sequence). The V gene end was trimmed by 0 bases and the J gene end by 1 base; junction bases not matched to a gene: 4. Here the CDR3 DNA reads TGTGCCAGTAGTATAGATCAGCGGGGTCGCACAGATACGCAGTATTTT. It specifies CASSIDQRGRTDTQYF.

V is TRBV5-1 and J is TRBJ2-2, with 7 positions matching TRBD1. V shed 5 bases and J 5 bases; nucleotides not matched to a gene: 9. Looked up from germline, CDR1 is SGHRS and CDR2 is YFSETQ. The CDR3 has 15 residues. The CDR3 loop is CASSFDREATGELFF. CDR3 DNA sequence: TGCGCCAGCAGTTTTGACAGGGAAGCGACCGGGGAGCTGTTTTTT.

Here the CDR3 DNA reads TGTGCCAGCAGCTTAGGTCGACGGGACACCGGGGAGCTGTTTTTT. Translated: CASSLGRRDTGELFF. This sequence joins TRBV11-2 and TRBJ2-2; D remains unclear. Trimming left V 1 base short and J 3 bases short, with 9 bases between. The CDR3 is made up of 15 amino acids. Germline values: CDR1 SGHAT, CDR2 FQNNGV.

The genes are TRBV11-2 and TRBJ2-6; D is ambiguous. The CDR3 loop spans 12 amino acids. The germline CDR1 and CDR2 sequences are SGHAT and FQNNGV. Trimming took 11 bases from V and 2 from J, leaving 7 bases between them. Here the CDR3 reads CAGGPGANVLTF. The CDR3 bases are TGTGCCGGCGGTCCTGGGGCCAACGTCCTGACTTTC.

The V and J genes are TRBV5-4 and TRBJ2-3; TRBD2 aligns across 12 bases. Losses at the gene ends were 2 bases for V and 5 bases for J; bases not matched to a gene: 6. Germline CDR1 is SGHNT and CDR2 is YYREEE (reference sequence). The CDR3 sequence is 16 residues long. For the CDR3, the DNA is TGTGCCAGCAGCTTTAAGGCTAGCGGGGGGGGAGATACGCAGTATTTT. Protein product: CASSFKASGGGDTQYF.

This sequence joins TRBV30 and TRBJ1-1; D might be TRBD1 (6 bases). The CDR3 extends over 12 amino acids. V was pared by 5 bases and J by 3 bases, with 10 bases between. The germline V gene has CDR1 GTSNPN and CDR2 SVGIG (reference sequence). CDR3 loop: CAWGQGHTEAFF. For the CDR3, the DNA is TGTGCCTGGGGTCAGGGGCACACTGAAGCTTTCTTT.

The V call is TRBV12-5, the J call TRBJ1-1, with D possibly TRBD1 on 6 matching bases. The germline V gene has CDR1 LGHNT and CDR2 FRNRAP. The CDR3 is 19 residues long. Deletions cut 0 bases from V and 1 base from J, with 21 bases between. The CDR3 DNA is TGTGCTAGTGGTTTGGTACCGACAGGACCCCAATACCCGAACACTGAAGCTTTCTTT. Its translation: CASGLVPTGPQYPNTEAFF.